This entry lists 25 T cell receptor beta chains sequenced from one sample in a study of T and B cells in COVID-19 patients (dated by TCRdb to the early 2020s). The data were produced on an Illumina MiSeq. Multiplex PCR with BIOMED2 TRB-A/B primer pools was used to amplify TRB rearrangements. Starting from the raw public reads, TCRdb applied fastp trimming at Q25, assembled clones with MiXCR and retained in-frame beta chains. Rows are unified per CDR3 protein, each entry keeping the most common DNA and genes. This sample comprises some 4,300 distinct CDR3 sequences, roughly 33% of them detected only once. Jointly, the top ten make up approximately 24% of the sample. Genomic DNA extracted from blood, in amounts of about 220-500 ng, served as the starting material for amplifying TRB repertoires. The specimen was blood. Receptors were obtained from a human donor who had recovered from COVID-19.

The table lists this clonotype with a few counts. This chain links TRBV6-2 or TRBV6-3 with TRBJ1-1; the D is unclear. The germline V gene encodes CDR1 MNHEY and CDR2 SVGEGT. The CDR3 totals 13 residues. V lost 2 bases, J lost 1 base, and 5 bases lay in between. The CDR3 region has the DNA TGTGCCAGCAGTTACCTGGCGAACACTGAAGCTTTCTTT. Protein: CASSYLANTEAFF.

The chain links TRBV4-2 to TRBJ2-7; 7 nucleotides line up with TRBD1. The CDR3 covers 13 residues. The V gene end was trimmed by 4 bases and the J gene end by 4 bases; junction bases not matched to a gene: 4. Per the germline V gene, CDR1 is LGHNA and CDR2 is YNFKEQ. DNA of the CDR3: TGTGCCAGCAGCCCAAACAGGGGTTACGAGCAGTACTTC. It is translated as CASSPNRGYEQYF.

The V and J genes are TRBV6-5 and TRBJ2-7, with 7 bases fitting TRBD2. The CDR3 extends over 14 amino acids. In germline, CDR1 is MNHEY, CDR2 SVGAGI. V trimming: 3 bases; J trimming: 2 bases; junction bases outside the gene matches: 4. The CDR3 DNA follows: TGTGCCAGCAGTTATTTGGGGAGGGCCTACGAGCAGTACTTC. As protein: CASSYLGRAYEQYF.

The V call is TRBV5-6, the J call TRBJ2-5; 7 bases are shared with TRBD1. The germline CDR1 and CDR2 sequences are SGHDT and YYEEEE. The V segment lost 4 bases and the J segment 5 bases; nucleotides outside the gene matches: 11. The length of the CDR3 is 15 residues. CDR3 loop: CASSRTPGGGETQYF. CDR3 bases: TGTGCCAGCAGCAGAACCCCAGGGGGTGGGGAGACCCAGTACTTC. The variable domain in full, completed from reference TRBV5-6 and TRBJ2-5, reads DAGVTQSPTHLIKTRGQQVTLRCSPKSGHDTVSWYQQALGQGPQFIFQYYEEEERQRGNFPDRFSGHQFPNYSSELNVNALLLGDSALYLCASSRTPGGGETQYFGPGTRLLVL.

The chain joins TRBV12-3 or TRBV12-4 to TRBJ2-7; 10 nucleotides agree with TRBD2. Unmatched junction bases numbered 5, after V lost 0 bases and J lost 6 bases. The CDR3 has 15 residues. CDR3 residues: CASSLANSGRAEQYF. The CDR3 DNA reads as TGTGCCAGCAGTTTAGCGAACAGCGGGAGGGCCGAGCAGTACTTC.

The CDR3 reads CASSMDRGNQPQHF. The CDR3 DNA reads as TGTGCCAGTAGTATGGACAGGGGCAATCAGCCCCAGCATTTT. The chain joins TRBV19 to TRBJ1-5, with 8 bases identical to TRBD1. J lost 2 bases, V lost 3 bases, and 0 bases had no gene match. CDR3 length: 14 amino acids. Germline CDR1 is LNHDA and CDR2 is SQIVND (reference sequence). Filled out from reference TRBV19 and TRBJ1-5, the complete variable domain reads DGGITQSPKYLFRKEGQNVTLSCEQNLNHDAMYWYRQDPGQGLRLIYYSQIVNDFQKGDIAEGYSVSREKKESFPLTVTSAQKNPTAFYLCASSMDRGNQPQHFGDGTRLSIL.

V gene TRBV6-2 or TRBV6-3 combines with J gene TRBJ2-1, with 11 positions matching TRBD1. The CDR3 runs to 17 residues. The trim removed 7 bases at V and 3 bases at J, leaving 11 bases unmatched. Germline V gene data show CDR1 as MNHEY and CDR2 as SVGEGT. CDR3 sequence reads: CASIIGRGTGGYNEQFF. CDR3 sequence (DNA): TGTGCCAGCATTATCGGACGGGGGACAGGGGGCTACAATGAGCAGTTCTTC.

The chain combines TRBV12-3 or TRBV12-4 with TRBJ1-1; possibly TRBD1 for D (6 bases). V was shortened by 7 bases and J by 4 bases, with 16 bases between the two germline ends. CDR3 length: 14 residues. The chain's CDR3 is CASTKGGGVTEAFF. For the CDR3, the DNA is TGTGCCAGCACTAAGGGGGGGGGGGTCACTGAAGCTTTCTTT.

This clonotype qualifies as medium-sized. The rearrangement links TRBV19 to TRBJ2-7; 9 positions match TRBD1. The trim removed 5 bases at V and 5 bases at J, leaving 4 bases unmatched. Germline V gives CDR1 LNHDA, CDR2 SQIVND (reference sequence). The CDR3 is made up of 13 amino acids. CDR3 amino acids: CASSWDRANEQYF. For the CDR3, the DNA is TGTGCCAGTAGTTGGGACAGGGCCAACGAGCAGTACTTC. Filled out from reference TRBV19 and TRBJ2-7, the complete variable domain reads DGGITQSPKYLFRKEGQNVTLSCEQNLNHDAMYWYRQDPGQGLRLIYYSQIVNDFQKGDIAEGYSVSREKKESFPLTVTSAQKNPTAFYLCASSWDRANEQYFGPGTRLTVT.

The chain joins TRBV6-4 to TRBJ2-3, with TRBD1 matching over 9 bases. Germline V gene data show CDR1 as MRHNA and CDR2 as SNTAGT. Germline trimming cut 8 bases from V and 1 base from J; bases unmatched to any gene: 10. CDR3 length equals 16 residues. CDR3 amino acids: CASARGQGGGTDTQYF. The CDR3 DNA sequence: TGTGCCAGCGCCAGGGGACAGGGAGGAGGCACAGATACGCAGTATTTT.

This rearrangement joins TRBV7-9 to TRBJ1-2; TRBD1 matches 10 bases. The V segment lost 5 bases and the J segment 4 bases; nucleotides outside the gene matches: 7. In germline, CDR1 is SEHNR, CDR2 FQNEAQ (reference sequence). The CDR3 sequence is 15 residues long. The CDR3 DNA reads as TGTGCCAGCAGCCGGACAGGGGGAGAAACCTATGGCTACACCTTC. Translation gives CASSRTGGETYGYTF.

This chain links TRBV20-1 with TRBJ2-3, with 10 bases lining up with TRBD2. With the DNA end fitting TRBJ2-7 better, the J assignment may be wrong. The CDR3 is 12 residues long. Germline V gene data show CDR1 as DFQATT and CDR2 as SNEGSKA (reference sequence). This CDR3 reads CSARTSGYEQYF. DNA for the CDR3: TGCAGTGCTAGGACTAGCGGGTACGAGCAGTACTTC.

In this sample, this clonotype turned up a few times. The genes are TRBV5-6 and TRBJ1-3; D gene ambiguous. V was clipped by 2 bases and J by 6 bases, with 15 bases between them. The length of the CDR3 is 15 residues. CDR1 is SGHDT, CDR2 YYEEEE, per germline. The CDR3 is CASSLGRLHLNTIYF. In DNA form, the CDR3 reads TGTGCCAGCAGCTTAGGGCGACTGCACTTAAACACCATATATTTT.

V usage is TRBV11-1 and J usage is TRBJ2-2, with unresolved D. The germline V gene encodes CDR1 SGHAT and CDR2 FQDESV (reference sequence). This CDR3 has 15 residues. V was pared by 5 bases and J by 2 bases, with 12 bases between. The CDR3 bases are TGTGCCAGCAGCCGGGCCCCGACAAACACCGGGGAGCTGTTTTTT. It encodes CASSRAPTNTGELFF.

V is TRBV6-1 and J is TRBJ2-1, with unresolved D. Germline V gene data show CDR1 as MNHNS and CDR2 as SASEGT. V was shortened by 6 bases and J by 9 bases, with 9 bases between the two germline ends. CDR3 length equals 11 residues. As DNA, the CDR3 is TGTGCCAGCAGCGAACGCGGTGAGCAGTTCTTC. Amino acid sequence: CASSERGEQFF.

This chain links TRBV20-1 with TRBJ2-7; the D is unclear. There are 12 residues in the CDR3. Trimming shortened V by 1 base and J by 2 bases, and 6 bases separated the two germline ends. Germline V gene sequence: CDR1 DFQATT, CDR2 SNEGSKA (reference sequence). CDR3 DNA: TGCAGTGCTAGAGGCCCTACCTACGAGCAGTACTTC. This encodes CSARGPTYEQYF.

In its sample, this clonotype is medium-sized. The chain has TRBV19 and TRBJ2-2, with D maybe TRBD1 (5 bases). The ends were cut back, 10 bases at V and 3 bases at J, with 12 bases in the middle. This CDR3 is built from 13 residues. CDR1 is LNHDA, CDR2 SQIVND, per germline (reference sequence). The DNA for the CDR3 is TGTGCCACCAGGGTCGTGGACACCGGGGAGCTGTTTTTT. Its translation is CATRVVDTGELFF.

The table lists this clonotype with a few counts. The chain employs TRBV6-1 and TRBJ2-3, with TRBD2 as a possible D gene (5 bases). The CDR3 loop spans 15 amino acids. Germline V gene data show CDR1 as MNHNS and CDR2 as SASEGT. Trimming took off 1 base at V and 4 bases at J, with 12 bases between the two ends. The CDR3 coding sequence is TGTGCCAGCAGTGAAGAGGGAGTGGGCCCAGATACGCAGTATTTT. The encoded protein is CASSEEGVGPDTQYF.

The V call is TRBV20-1, the J call TRBJ2-3, with 12 bases matching TRBD2. After removal of 5 bases from V and 4 bases from J, the junction contained 13 bases not matched to a gene. Germline CDR1 reads DFQATT; CDR2 reads SNEGSKA (reference sequence). The length of the CDR3 is 17 residues. CDR3 DNA sequence: TGCAGTGCTTCGGGACTAGCGGGCCAAAGGAGAGCAGATACGCAGTATTTT. The encoded protein is CSASGLAGQRRADTQYF.

This chain uses TRBV11-1 with TRBJ2-1, with 10 bases fitting TRBD2. Germline V lookup: CDR1 SGHAT, CDR2 FQDESV (reference sequence). Germline trimming cut 4 bases from V and 4 bases from J; bases unmatched to any gene: 13. This CDR3 comprises 18 residues. The CDR3 loop reads CASSYRLLAGGSYNEQFF. CDR3 in DNA: TGTGCCAGCAGCTACCGACTATTAGCGGGGGGTTCTTACAATGAGCAGTTCTTC.

This clonotype was seen a few times. The V gene is TRBV6-2 or TRBV6-3, the J gene TRBJ2-5, with TRBD2 as a possible D gene (6 bases). The CDR3 loop spans 16 amino acids. Germline values: CDR1 MNHEY, CDR2 SVGEGT. The V end lost 6 bases, the J end lost 2 bases, and 19 bases lay between the germline ends. The CDR3 loop reads CASSPLEAGIQETQYF. Here the CDR3 DNA reads TGTGCCAGCAGCCCCCTTGAAGCGGGTATTCAAGAGACCCAGTACTTC.

This clonotype is deemed medium-sized. The chain has TRBV6-5 and TRBJ2-7; TRBD1 might be the D (5 bases). This CDR3 comprises 17 residues. Looked up from germline, CDR1 is MNHEY and CDR2 is SVGAGI. Trimming removed 7 bases at V and 2 bases at J, with 24 bases between. This CDR3 reads CASIPTLGRASPYEQYF. In nucleotides, the CDR3 is TGTGCCAGCATACCCACGCTGGGCAGGGCCAGCCCCTACGAGCAGTACTTC.

With respect to this clonotype: The junction does not match germline at one end; this may be a read error. This chain joins TRBV6-1 and TRBJ1-2; TRBD1 might be the D (6 bases). Germline V gives CDR1 MNHNS, CDR2 SASEGT. The CDR3 covers 14 residues. This CDR3 is CASSYLGGGYGYIF. In DNA, the CDR3 is TGTGCCAGCAGTTACTTGGGAGGGGGGTATGGCTACATCTTC.

J is TRBJ2-6 and V is TRBV12-3 or TRBV12-4; D gene ambiguous. V lost 6 bases, J lost 0 bases, and 15 bases lay in between. The CDR3 has 17 amino acids. The CDR3 loop is CASSSMTQSSGANVLTF. DNA for the CDR3: TGTGCCAGCAGCTCTATGACCCAGAGCTCTGGGGCCAACGTCCTGACTTTC.

The chain recombines TRBV5-5 with TRBJ2-1, with D possibly TRBD2 on 6 matching bases. Per germline, CDR1 SGHKS and CDR2 YYEKEE (reference sequence). V dropped 4 bases and J dropped 4 bases, with 18 bases sitting between them. The CDR3 spans 16 residues. CDR3 protein: CASSQDVAGSYNEQFF. The CDR3 DNA follows: TGTGCCAGCAGCCAAGATGTTGCGGGATCTTACAATGAGCAGTTCTTC.